This T cell receptor beta chain was captured in a study of human T cells and chemical hapten exposure. Study context: For sensitization, 2% DPC was applied to an approximately 2 cm by approximately 2 cm patch of upper inner arm skin. The patient population, which was mostly female, had alopecia areata, totalis or universalis.

TCRdb used MiXCR to reprocess the RACE reads, holding one entry per CDR3 protein. The sample gives 140,000 or so distinct CDR3 sequences, approximately 12% of which show up once; more than 1.1% is in the top ten. This sample's time point: patch test 2, 6 weeks after DPC sensitization. Specified treatment: therapeutic diphenylcyclopropenone sensitization with weekly scalp DPC. The CDR3 runs 15 residues. CDR1 and CDR2 (germline): SGHDN, FVKESK. J gave up 3 bases and V 5 bases, and 5 bases lay outside the gene matches. This clonotype occurred many times. The chain recombines TRBV14 with TRBJ2-7, with 12 bases aligning to TRBD2. This TCR was sampled from a woman aged 45 to 65 with alopecia areata. Some clones in this sample may be carry-over from other donors' samples. The source material was whole blood, sampled in connection with sensitization to the hapten diphenylcyclopropenone (DPC). CDR3 protein: CASSEGLAGIYEQYF. CDR3 nucleotides: TGTGCCAGCAGCGAAGGACTAGCGGGGATCTACGAGCAGTACTTC.